The sequence of this TCR beta chain was determined in a study of beta chain features in type 1 diabetes. TCRB transcripts that were expressed got sequenced, as all of the isolated RNA had been reverse transcribed. Produced via immunoSEQ multiplex PCR; TCRdb's table is partial and in-frame only. The sample includes hundreds of thousands of clones, around a sixth of them seen just once. This CDR3 is built from 15 residues. Germline V CDR1 and CDR2: SGHTA, FQGNSA. The V end was cut by 6 bases, the J end by 0 bases, with 12 bases between. Sorting based on CD45RO/CCR7/CD25/CD127/CD95/CD27 separated CD4+ naive, central memory, regulatory and stem cell-like memory cells. This clone was seen only a few times.

Sample: naive CD4+ T cells from blood. This sequence was found in a man younger than 35 in good health. The chain recombines TRBV7-2 with TRBJ1-5; D unclear. In DNA, the CDR3 is TGTGCCAGCAGTTTCGGGAGGCATAGCAATCAGCCCCAGCATTTT. It is translated as CASSFGRHSNQPQHF.